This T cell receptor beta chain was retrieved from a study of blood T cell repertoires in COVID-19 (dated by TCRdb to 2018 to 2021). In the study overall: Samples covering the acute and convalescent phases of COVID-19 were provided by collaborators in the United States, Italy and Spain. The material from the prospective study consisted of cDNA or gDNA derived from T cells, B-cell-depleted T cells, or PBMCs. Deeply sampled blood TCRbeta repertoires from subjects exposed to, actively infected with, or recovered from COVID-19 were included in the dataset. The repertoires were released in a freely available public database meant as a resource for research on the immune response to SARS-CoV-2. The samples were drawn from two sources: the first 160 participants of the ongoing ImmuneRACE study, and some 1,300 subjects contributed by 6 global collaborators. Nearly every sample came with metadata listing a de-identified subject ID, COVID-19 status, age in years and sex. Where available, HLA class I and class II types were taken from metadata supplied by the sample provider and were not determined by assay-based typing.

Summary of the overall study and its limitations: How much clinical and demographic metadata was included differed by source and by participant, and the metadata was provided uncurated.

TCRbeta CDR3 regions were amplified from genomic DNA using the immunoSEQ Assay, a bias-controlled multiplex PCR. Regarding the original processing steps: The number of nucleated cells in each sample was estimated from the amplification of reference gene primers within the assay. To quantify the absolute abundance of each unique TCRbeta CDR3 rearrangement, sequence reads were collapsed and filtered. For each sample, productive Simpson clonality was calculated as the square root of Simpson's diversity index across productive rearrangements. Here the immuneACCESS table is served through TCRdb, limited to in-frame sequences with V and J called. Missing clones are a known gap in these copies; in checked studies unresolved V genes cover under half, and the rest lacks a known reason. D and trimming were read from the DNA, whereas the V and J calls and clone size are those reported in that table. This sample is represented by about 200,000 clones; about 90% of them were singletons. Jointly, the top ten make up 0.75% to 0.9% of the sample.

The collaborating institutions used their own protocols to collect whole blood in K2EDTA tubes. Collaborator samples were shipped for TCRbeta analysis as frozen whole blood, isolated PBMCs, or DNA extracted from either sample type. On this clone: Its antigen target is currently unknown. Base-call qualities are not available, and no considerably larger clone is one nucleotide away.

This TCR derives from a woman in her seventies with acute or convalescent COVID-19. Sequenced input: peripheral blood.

The CDR3 amino acid sequence is: CASSLGGGGTEQYF. The bases are TGTGCCAGCAGCTTAGGGGGAGGAGGAACTGAGCAGTACTTC. Recombination connected TRBV11-3 to TRBJ2-7; TRBD2 is a weak D gene call, 6 bases matching. From the germline V gene, CDR1 is SGHNT and CDR2 is YENEEA. V lost 1 base and J lost 7 bases; the stretch between them is 14 bases long. The CDR3 goes from the cysteine to the phenylalanine over 14 residues. The entry retains the CDR3 DNA only, 42 bases that are in frame from base 1.